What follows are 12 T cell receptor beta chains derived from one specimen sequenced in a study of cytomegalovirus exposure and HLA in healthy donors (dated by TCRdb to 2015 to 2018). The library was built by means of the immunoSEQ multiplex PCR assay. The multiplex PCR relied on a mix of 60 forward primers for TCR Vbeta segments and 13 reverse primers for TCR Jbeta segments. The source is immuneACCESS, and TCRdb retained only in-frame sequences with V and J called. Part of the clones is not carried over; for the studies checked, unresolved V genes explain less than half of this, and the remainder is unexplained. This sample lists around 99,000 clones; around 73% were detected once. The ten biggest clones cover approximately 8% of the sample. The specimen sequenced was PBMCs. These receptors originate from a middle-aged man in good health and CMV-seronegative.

CDR3 amino acids: CASSHKLGGNSNQPQHF. DNA of the CDR3: TGTGCCAGCAGCCATAAGCTTGGGGGGAACAGCAATCAGCCCCAGCATTTT. The gene calls are TRBV7-2 and TRBJ1-5; a weak D match, TRBD1 (5 bases). The CDR3 covers 17 residues. The germline V gene has CDR1 SGHTA and CDR2 FQGNSA. V was cut by 5 bases and J by 1 base, with 18 bases left in between.

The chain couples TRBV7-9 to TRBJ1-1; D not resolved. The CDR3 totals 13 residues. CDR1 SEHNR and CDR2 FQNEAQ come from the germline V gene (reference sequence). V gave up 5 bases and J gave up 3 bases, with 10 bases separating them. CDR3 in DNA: TGTGCCAGCAGCCCGCGTTCGGACACTGAAGCTTTCTTT. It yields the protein CASSPRSDTEAFF.

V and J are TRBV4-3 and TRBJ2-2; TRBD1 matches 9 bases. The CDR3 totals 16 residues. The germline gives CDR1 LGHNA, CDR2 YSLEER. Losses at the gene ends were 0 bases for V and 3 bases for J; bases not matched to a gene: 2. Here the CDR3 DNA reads TGCGCCAGCAGCCAAGAGGGGACAGGGTACACCGGGGAGCTGTTTTTT. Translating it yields CASSQEGTGYTGELFF.

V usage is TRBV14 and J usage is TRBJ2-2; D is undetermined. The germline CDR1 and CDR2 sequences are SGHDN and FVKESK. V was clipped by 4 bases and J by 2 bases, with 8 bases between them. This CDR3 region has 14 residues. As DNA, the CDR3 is TGTGCCAGCAGCCGAACAAGAAACACCGGGGAGCTGTTTTTT. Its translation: CASSRTRNTGELFF.

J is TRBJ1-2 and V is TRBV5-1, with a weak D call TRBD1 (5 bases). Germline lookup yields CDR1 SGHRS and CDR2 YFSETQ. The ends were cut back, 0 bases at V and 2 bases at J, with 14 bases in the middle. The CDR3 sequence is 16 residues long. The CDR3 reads CASSLAEGRDNYGYTF. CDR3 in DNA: TGCGCCAGCAGCTTGGCCGAGGGGCGGGACAACTATGGCTACACCTTC. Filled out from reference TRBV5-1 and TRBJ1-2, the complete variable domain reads KAGVTQTPRYLIKTRGQQVTLSCSPISGHRSVSWYQQTPGQGLQFLFEYFSETQRNKGNFPGRFSGRQFSNSRSEMNVSTLELGDSALYLCASSLAEGRDNYGYTFGSGTRLTVV.

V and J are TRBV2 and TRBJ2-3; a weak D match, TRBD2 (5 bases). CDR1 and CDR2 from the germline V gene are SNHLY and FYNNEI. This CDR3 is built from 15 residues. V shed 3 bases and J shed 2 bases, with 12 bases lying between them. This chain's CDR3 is CASSERTPATDTQYF. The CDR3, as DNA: TGTGCCAGCAGTGAGAGGACTCCGGCCACAGATACGCAGTATTTT.

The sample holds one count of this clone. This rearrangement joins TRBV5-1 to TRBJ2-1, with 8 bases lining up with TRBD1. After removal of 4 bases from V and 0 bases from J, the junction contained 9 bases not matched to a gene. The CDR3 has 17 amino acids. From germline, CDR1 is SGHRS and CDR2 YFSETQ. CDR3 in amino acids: CASSPGTGASSYNEQFF. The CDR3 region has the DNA TGCGCCAGCAGCCCAGGGACAGGTGCCTCCTCCTACAATGAGCAGTTCTTC.

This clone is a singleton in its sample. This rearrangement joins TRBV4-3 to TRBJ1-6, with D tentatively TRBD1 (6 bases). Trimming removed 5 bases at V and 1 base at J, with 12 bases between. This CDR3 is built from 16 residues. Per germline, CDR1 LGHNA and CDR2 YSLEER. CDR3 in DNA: TGCGCCAGCAGCAACAGGGTTGTGTCCTATAATTCACCCCTCCACTTT. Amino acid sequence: CASSNRVVSYNSPLHF.

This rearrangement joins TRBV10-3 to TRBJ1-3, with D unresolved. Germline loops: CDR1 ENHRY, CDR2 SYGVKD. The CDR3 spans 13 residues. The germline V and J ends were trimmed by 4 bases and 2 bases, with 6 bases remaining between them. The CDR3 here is CAISADTGNTIYF. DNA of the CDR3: TGTGCCATCAGTGCCGACACTGGAAACACCATATATTTT.

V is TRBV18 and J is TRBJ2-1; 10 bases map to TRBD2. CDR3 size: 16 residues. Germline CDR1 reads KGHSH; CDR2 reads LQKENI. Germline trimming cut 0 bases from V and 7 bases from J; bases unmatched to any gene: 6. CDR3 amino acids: CASSPPGGLADNEQFF. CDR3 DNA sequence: TGTGCCAGCTCACCACCAGGAGGACTAGCGGATAATGAGCAGTTCTTC.

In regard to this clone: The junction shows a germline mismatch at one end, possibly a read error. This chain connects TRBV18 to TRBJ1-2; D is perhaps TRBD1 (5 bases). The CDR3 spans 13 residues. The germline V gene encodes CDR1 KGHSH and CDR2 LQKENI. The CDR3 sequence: CASSPDSYYGYPF. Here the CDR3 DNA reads TGTGCCAGCTCACCCGACAGTTACTATGGCTACCCCTTC.

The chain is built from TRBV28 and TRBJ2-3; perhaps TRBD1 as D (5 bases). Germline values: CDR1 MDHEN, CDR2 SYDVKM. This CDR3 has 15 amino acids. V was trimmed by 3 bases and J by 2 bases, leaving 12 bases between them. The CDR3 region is CASSLQGPHTDTQYF. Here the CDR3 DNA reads TGTGCCAGCAGTTTGCAGGGTCCCCACACAGATACGCAGTATTTT. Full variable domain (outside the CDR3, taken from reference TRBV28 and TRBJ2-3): DVKVTQSSRYLVKRTGEKVFLECVQDMDHENMFWYRQDPGLGLRLIYFSYDVKMKEKGDIPEGYSVSREKKERFSLILESASTNQTSMYLCASSLQGPHTDTQYFGPGTRLTVL.